This T cell receptor (beta chain) came from a study of spatial heterogeneity in lung cancer. About the study: An average of more than ten raw reads was observed per unique TCR and UMI combination.

Each molecule of TCR cDNA was tagged with one unique molecular identifier. TCRdb ran MiXCR on the 5' RACE reads and lists one entry per CDR3 protein. The sample carries 12,000 to 15,000 distinct CDR3 sequences, under 8% recorded once. The time point was: sample taken at primary tumor resection. The authors sequenced whole RNA from tumor, nontumor lung or frozen PBMC without sorting. Study-level results: Estimated TCR-seq coverage of tumor T cells was only approximately 7% for alpha chains. For beta chains, the corresponding estimate was about 13%. Intratumoral expanded alpha and beta TCR counts were found to track tumor mutation counts.

Looked up from germline, CDR1 is LGHDT and CDR2 is YNNKEL (reference sequence). V lost 4 bases and J lost 8; bases outside the gene matches: 2. This CDR3 spans 13 amino acids. This clonotype was seen many times. Its specificity is not known. The sample in question was lung tumor tissue, obtained at surgery. The TCR sequence derives from a male donor with early-stage non-small cell lung cancer. The chain links TRBV3-1 to TRBJ1-2; TRBD1 matches 12 bases. The DNA of the CDR3 is TGTGCCAGCAGCCGGGGACAGGGGGCCGGCTACACCTTC. Translating gives CASSRGQGAGYTF. The whole variable domain, remainder taken from reference TRBV3-1 and TRBJ1-2, is DTAVSQTPKYLVTQMGNDKSIKCEQNLGHDTMYWYKQDSKKFLKIMFSYNNKELIINETVPNRFSPKSPDKAHLNLHINSLELGDSAVYFCASSRGQGAGYTFGSGTRLTVV.